This T cell receptor (beta chain) was recovered during a study of blood T cells in healthy people across ages. Through a sample-barcoded 5' primer and a J-beta primer mix, a second PCR was run for about 6 to 11 cycles. TCRdb reprocessed the 5' RACE reads via MiXCR and lists one record per CDR3 protein. The repertoire includes 650,000 to 1,000,000 distinct CDR3 sequences, roughly 35% of them detected once, and around 13% sits in the top ten. The germline V gene encodes CDR1 DFQATT and CDR2 SNEGSKA (reference sequence). Trimming shortened V by 6 bases and J by 1 base, and 14 bases separated the two germline ends. The CDR3 contains 14 residues.

The sequenced material came from blood. The V and J genes are TRBV20-1 and TRBJ2-3; TRBD2 is a possible D gene (6 bases). The receptor was derived from a man aged 18 to 29 in good health. CDR3 DNA sequence: TGCAGTGCACAGACACCGGGGGGCACAGATACGCAGTATTTT. It translates to CSAQTPGGTDTQYF.